This entry lists 2 T cell receptor beta chains sequenced from one sample in a study of sequential checkpoint blockade in melanoma (dated by TCRdb to between 2018 and 2021). To prepare the library, the immunoSEQ multiplex PCR assay was applied. TCRdb's version of the immuneACCESS table is confined to in-frame rearrangements and falls short of the full clone set. An unresolved V gene accounts for under half of the shortfall where checked; the remainder is of unknown origin. The sample table contains roughly 36,000 clones; only one count was recorded for roughly 32% of them. The ten top clones hold about 1.6% of the sample. The treatment or condition label here, explained by the study, means: randomized to nivolumab then ipilimumab (arm A) or the reverse (arm B). This sample comprised tumor tissue (inferred from file names), obtained from a patient given nivolumab and ipilimumab in sequence. The source of these receptors is a human donor with melanoma.

The rearrangement links TRBV19 to TRBJ2-2; TRBD2 agrees at 7 bases. The CDR3 has 16 amino acids. CDR1 and CDR2 (germline): LNHDA, SQIVND (reference sequence). Germline trimming cut 5 bases from V and 0 bases from J; bases unmatched to any gene: 6. In DNA, the CDR3 is TGTGCCAGTAGTTCCCAGCGGGACGCGAACACCGGGGAGCTGTTTTTT. Its translation is CASSSQRDANTGELFF.

The chain employs TRBV18 and TRBJ2-5, with 7 bases matching TRBD2. V dropped 0 bases and J dropped 5; count of bases not matched to a gene: 0. Germline V lookup: CDR1 KGHSH, CDR2 LQKENI. This CDR3 comprises 13 residues. CDR3 protein: CASSPPGGETQYF. CDR3 DNA sequence: TGTGCCAGCTCACCACCCGGGGGGGAGACCCAGTACTTC. Full variable domain (rest looked up from reference TRBV18 and TRBJ2-5): NAGVMQNPRHLVRRRGQEARLRCSPMKGHSHVYWYRQLPEEGLKFMVYLQKENIIDESGMPKERFSAEFPKEGPSILRIQQVVRGDSAAYFCASSPPGGETQYFGPGTRLLVL.